The 15 T cell receptor beta chains in this list originate from one sample, sequenced in a study of blood T cell repertoires in COVID-19. TCRdb keeps only in-frame clones here, not all; method: immunoSEQ multiplex PCR. This table holds about 88,000 clones, over 65% found once. Material for sequencing was peripheral blood. The receptor set was obtained from a woman between 65 and 79 years old with acute or convalescent COVID-19.

This clone was detected a few times. The genes are TRBV27 and TRBJ1-3; TRBD1 matches 9 bases. V shed 2 bases, J shed 2 bases, and the junction held 1 base outside the gene matches. The germline gives CDR1 MNHEY, CDR2 SMNVEV (reference sequence). The CDR3 contains 15 residues. The CDR3 DNA follows: TGTGCCAGCAGTTTAAGACAGGGGGCTGGAAACACCATATATTTT. It is translated as CASSLRQGAGNTIYF.

This chain uses TRBV19 with TRBJ1-6; D is ambiguous. Deletions cut 1 base from V and 6 bases from J, with 4 bases between. The CDR3 is 13 amino acids. The germline V gene has CDR1 LNHDA and CDR2 SQIVND (reference sequence). The CDR3 is CASSIAGNSPLHF. The CDR3, as DNA: TGTGCCAGTAGTATAGCGGGTAATTCACCCCTCCACTTT.

The chain carries TRBV12-3 or TRBV12-4 and TRBJ1-2; D gene uncertain. The ends were cut back, 7 bases at V and 4 bases at J, with 13 bases in the middle. The CDR3 has 13 amino acids. The CDR3 protein is CASTIGAGYGYTF. The CDR3, as DNA: TGTGCCAGCACCATTGGAGCGGGCTATGGCTACACCTTC.

V and J are TRBV23-1 and TRBJ1-2, with TRBD1 identical over 9 bases. Being an ORF, TRBV23-1 has a function that is uncertain. The CDR3 contains 18 residues. V lost 3 bases to trimming and J lost 1 base; unmatched junction nucleotides: 12. For the CDR3, the DNA is TGCGCCAGCAGTCACGCCTGGGGACAGGGCCTCAATAACTATGGCTACACCTTC. It translates to CASSHAWGQGLNNYGYTF.

This CDR3 reads CASGDRYYGYTF. The DNA of the CDR3 is TGTGCCAGCGGTGACAGGTACTATGGCTACACCTTC. The chain uses TRBV12-3 or TRBV12-4 and TRBJ1-2, with D possibly TRBD1 on 6 matching bases. Trimming cost V 8 bases and J 3 bases, with 10 bases left between them. The CDR3 spans 12 residues.

The chain is built from TRBV5-1 and TRBJ1-1; perhaps TRBD1 as D (5 bases). V lost 0 bases and J lost 3, with 15 bases in between. The germline V gene encodes CDR1 SGHRS and CDR2 YFSETQ. The CDR3 consists of 16 residues. The CDR3 bases are TGCGCCAGCAGCTTGGATACAGCAGGGAGGGACACTGAAGCTTTCTTT. It codes for CASSLDTAGRDTEAFF.

The V gene is TRBV5-4, the J gene TRBJ2-1; D may be TRBD1 (5 bases). V was clipped by 3 bases and J by 1 base, with 17 bases between them. Germline assignment: CDR1 SGHNT and CDR2 YYREEE (reference sequence). The CDR3 runs to 17 residues. CDR3 amino acids: CASSSLQGAVSYNEQFF. The CDR3 coding sequence is TGTGCCAGCAGCTCCTTGCAAGGGGCAGTTTCCTACAATGAGCAGTTCTTC.

This clone has more than one count but fewer than ten. V gene TRBV30 combines with J gene TRBJ2-1; 7 nucleotides match TRBD2. The germline gives CDR1 GTSNPN, CDR2 SVGIG (reference sequence). With V trimmed by 5 bases and J by 10 bases, 11 bases remained unmatched. The CDR3 covers 13 residues. CDR3 residues: CAWVAGAVGEQFF. The DNA of the CDR3 is TGTGCCTGGGTGGCGGGAGCGGTGGGAGAGCAGTTCTTC.

The rearrangement joins TRBV27 to TRBJ2-1; 10 bases are a match to TRBD2. CDR1 is MNHEY and CDR2 is SMNVEV in the germline V gene (reference sequence). The CDR3 runs to 20 residues. With V trimmed by 2 bases and J by 1 base, 14 bases remained unmatched. The chain's CDR3 is CASSLPSIEREGHSYNEQFF. The CDR3 DNA reads TGTGCCAGCAGTTTACCATCGATTGAGCGGGAGGGCCATTCCTACAATGAGCAGTTCTTC.

This sequence joins TRBV7-6 and TRBJ1-1; 7 bases fit TRBD1. With 8 bases clipped from V and 0 bases from J, the junction kept 3 bases outside the gene matches. This CDR3 has 13 amino acids. Germline values: CDR1 SGHVS, CDR2 FNYEAQ. This CDR3 reads CASGQDLNTEAFF. The CDR3 DNA reads TGTGCCAGCGGACAGGATCTGAACACTGAAGCTTTCTTT.

V is TRBV19 and J is TRBJ1-1, with 8 bases identical to TRBD1. The germline CDR1 and CDR2 sequences are LNHDA and SQIVND (reference sequence). The CDR3 covers 17 residues. V was pared by 0 bases and J by 4 bases, with 10 bases of the junction left unmatched. In DNA, the CDR3 is TGTGCCAGTAGTATAGATCTATCGACAGGGACAGGCACTGAAGCTTTCTTT. Translated, it gives CASSIDLSTGTGTEAFF.

This clone was seen only once. This chain links TRBV6-4 with TRBJ2-3; a weak D match, TRBD1 (5 bases). The CDR3 spans 15 residues. Germline V lookup: CDR1 MRHNA, CDR2 SNTAGT. V was clipped by 4 bases and J by 2 bases, with 13 bases between them. In nucleotides, the CDR3 is TGTGCCAGCAGTGCGTCAGGGAAGAACACAGATACGCAGTATTTT. This sequence encodes CASSASGKNTDTQYF.

The chain uses TRBV19 and TRBJ1-2; 10 bases are a match to TRBD1. The CDR3 contains 16 residues. The ends lost 2 bases at V and 5 bases at J; junction bases unmatched: 8. Germline CDR1 and CDR2: LNHDA and SQIVND (reference sequence). CDR3 in amino acids: CASSILAGTGAYGYTF. The CDR3 nucleotides are TGTGCCAGTAGTATATTGGCCGGGACAGGGGCTTATGGCTACACCTTC.

The gene calls are TRBV21-1 and TRBJ2-1; TRBD1, the table's D call, was not compared with the DNA. TRBV21-1 is labeled a pseudogene. CDR3 size: 18 residues. CDR3 loop: CASSKALFRSPRASGQFF. The CDR3 bases are TGTGCCAGCAGCAAAGCGCTTTTTCGATCACCCAGGGCCTCTGGGCAGTTCTTC.

This clone appeared a few times. The chain uses TRBV19 and TRBJ1-2; TRBD1 matches 9 bases. CDR3 length: 14 residues. The V gene's germline CDR1 is LNHDA and CDR2 SQIVND (reference sequence). V was clipped by 6 bases and J by 4 bases; unmatched bases: 6. For the CDR3, the DNA is TGTGCCAGTAGCCGACAGGGGGTGAGCTATGGCTACACCTTC. As protein: CASSRQGVSYGYTF.